This entry concerns a single T cell receptor beta chain. No antigen is known for it. The input lacks base qualities; no much larger clone sits a single base away. The data are from a study of blood T cell repertoires in COVID-19 (TCRdb year 2020). Study-level background: Samples from collaborators originated in the United States, Italy and Spain and spanned both the acute and convalescent phases of COVID-19. Sample metadata almost always included a de-identified subject ID, COVID-19 status, age in years and sex. The material from the prospective study consisted of cDNA or gDNA derived from T cells, B-cell-depleted T cells, or PBMCs. The repertoires were released in a freely available public database meant as a resource for research on the immune response to SARS-CoV-2. Where HLA class I and class II types were available, the types were taken from metadata supplied by the sample provider, not from assay-based typing. Deeply sampled blood TCRbeta repertoires from subjects exposed to, actively infected with, or recovered from COVID-19 were included in the dataset. The samples were drawn from the first 160 participants of the ongoing ImmuneRACE study and from 1,200 or so subjects provided by 6 global collaborators.

V is pared back by 3 bases and J by 1 base, with 6 bases lying between the germline termini. The cysteine opens and the phenylalanine closes a CDR3 of 13 amino acids. Just the 39-base CDR3 DNA is kept, in frame starting at base 1. The paper as a whole reports these results and caveats: How much clinical and demographic metadata was included differed by source and by participant, and the metadata was provided uncurated.

Collaborating institutions collected whole blood in K2EDTA tubes following their own protocols. For TCRbeta analysis, collaborators shipped samples in one of three forms: frozen whole blood, isolated PBMCs, or DNA extracted from either of those sample types. TCRbeta CDR3 regions were amplified from genomic DNA using the immunoSEQ Assay, a bias-controlled multiplex PCR. As for the original processing: Nucleated cell counts per sample were estimated from amplification of reference gene primers within the assay. To quantify the absolute abundance of each unique TCRbeta CDR3 rearrangement, sequence reads were collapsed and filtered. For each sample, productive Simpson clonality was calculated by taking the square root of Simpson's diversity index across productive rearrangements. Sourced from immuneACCESS, this table was stored by TCRdb with only in-frame sequences that have V and J called. A share of the clones is absent; for the studies checked, an unresolved V gene accounts for under half, and the remainder has no known explanation. V, J and clone size reflect that table, while D and trimming were determined from the DNA. The sample table lists 200,000 or so clones, roughly 90% of them with a count of one. Less than 3.5% of the sample lies in the top ten.

The chain couples TRBV12-3 or TRBV12-4 to TRBJ1-1, with the D gene not clear enough to name. The sequencing input was peripheral blood. This sequence originates from a woman aged 55 to 70 with acute or convalescent COVID-19. CDR3 reads: CASSLTTNTEAFF. Read as DNA, the sequence is TGTGCCAGCAGTTTGACAACGAACACTGAAGCTTTCTTT.